A selection of T cell receptor beta chains follows, all from one sample in a study of PD-1 blockade in classical Hodgkin lymphoma. Assay: immunoSEQ multiplex PCR; the TCRdb copy retains only in-frame clones and omits some. The sample yields around 45,000 clones, 65% to 85% seen once. Source: peripheral blood mononuclear cells (PBMCs), taken before the second cycle of nivolumab. The source is a human donor with classical Hodgkin lymphoma. Both conserved end residues are part of each CDR3. D genes are given only for firm matches. Rows give clone size only sometimes, using once, few, many, or a class for an expanded clone.

>TRBJ2-1|NA|TRBD1|TRBV6-4
TGTGCCAGCAGTGATGGGCAGGGGGCGAATGAGCAGTTCTTC
CASSDGQGANEQFF
>TRBJ2-7|NA|NA|TRBV6-5
TGTGCCAGCAGTTACGGAAGTGGCGGCGGCGAGCAGTACTTC
CASSYGSGGGEQYF
>TRBJ2-1|NA|NA|TRBV29-1
TGCAGCGTCCTGGGGTTGAGCTCCTACAATGAGCAGTTCTTC
CSVLGLSSYNEQFF
>TRBJ2-7|few|NA|TRBV6-5
TGTGCCAGCAGTTACTCGAGGGGGGGCTACGAGCAGTACTTC
CASSYSRGGYEQYF
>TRBJ2-7|NA|TRBD2|TRBV4-2
TGTGCCAGCAGCCCCAGCGGGGGGGGCGGTACGGCCTACGAGCAGTACTTC
CASSPSGGGGTAYEQYF
>TRBJ2-7|NA|NA|TRBV19
TGTGCCAGTAGTATAGAAGGGTTGGACACGGGCGAGCAGTACTTC
CASSIEGLDTGEQYF
>TRBJ2-1|few|NA|TRBV28
TGTGCCAGCAGTCTGGGCGGTGAGCAGTTCTTC
CASSLGGEQFF
>TRBJ2-5|NA|NA|TRBV28
TGTGCCAGCAGTTTCCTCCCGGGGGAGACCCAGTACTTC
CASSFLPGETQYF
>TRBJ2-3|NA|TRBD1|TRBV9
TGTGCCGGCTCCGGGACAGGGAGCACAGATACGCAGTATTTT
CAGSGTGSTDTQYF
>TRBJ1-4|NA|NA|TRBV6-5
TGTGCCAGCAGCCTGGGACGGTTTAATGAAAAACTGTTTTTT
CASSLGRFNEKLFF
>TRBJ2-3|NA|NA|TRBV30
TGTGCCTGGAGTGTACTCTTGGCAGATACGCAGTATTTT
CAWSVLLADTQYF
>TRBJ2-1|once|TRBD2|TRBV6-5
TGTGCCGCCGAGGGGCGCGGGGGCAATGAGCAGTTCTTC
CAAEGRGGNEQFF
>TRBJ1-1|NA|TRBD1|TRBV5-1
TGCGCCAGCAGCTTCTTACAGGGGGGATCTGAAGCTTTCTTT
CASSFLQGGSEAFF
>TRBJ2-7|once|TRBD1|TRBV4-1
TGCGCCAGCAGCCACCCCGGGACAGGGGCATACGAGCAGTACTTC
CASSHPGTGAYEQYF
>TRBJ1-2|NA|NA|TRBV4-3
TGCGCCAGCAGCCAAGAACCGAACTATGGCTACACCTTC
CASSQEPNYGYTF
>TRBJ2-1|once|TRBD2|TRBV5-1
TGCGCCAGCAGCTTGAGCGGGGGGATGTACAATGAGCAGTTCTTC
CASSLSGGMYNEQFF
>TRBJ2-3|NA|TRBD1|TRBV6-1
TGTGCCAGCAGTGGTCGCGCCGGGACAGGGGGCGCAGATACGCAGTATTTT
CASSGRAGTGGADTQYF
>TRBJ2-5|NA|TRBD1|TRBV19
TGTGCCAGTAGTACCCGGAGAGGGGGCCTAAACCAAGAGACCCAGTACTTC
CASSTRRGGLNQETQYF
>TRBJ2-4|NA|NA|TRBV30
TGTGCCTGGAGTGTACTCGGGAACATTCAGTACTTC
CAWSVLGNIQYF
>TRBJ2-1|NA|NA|TRBV29-1
TGCAGCATCCGTAGAGCGCGTGATGAGCAGTTCTTC
CSIRRARDEQFF
>TRBJ1-5|NA|TRBD1|TRBV5-1
TGCGCCAGCAGCTTGGACAGGGGTCCTGGATCCAATCAGCCCCAGCATTTT
CASSLDRGPGSNQPQHF
>TRBJ1-6|NA|NA|TRBV27
TGTGCCAGCCAGCCGCCAGGGGATTCACCCCTCCACTTT
CASQPPGDSPLHF
>TRBJ2-2|NA|TRBD1|TRBV10-3
TGTGCCATCAGTGTGACAGGGCGGGACACCGGGGAGCTGTTTTTT
CAISVTGRDTGELFF
>TRBJ1-4|once|TRBD1|TRBV6-5
TGTGCCAGCAGGCCCGGACAGGACGAGAATGAAAAACTGTTTTTT
CASRPGQDENEKLFF
>TRBJ1-2|few|NA|TRBV30
TGTGCCTGGAGTGTACTTTATAGCAGGGATGGGTATGGCTACACCTTC
CAWSVLYSRDGYGYTF
>TRBJ1-3|NA|NA|TRBV5-4
TGTGCCAGCAGCTTGCTGGCGAGCTCTGGAAACACCATATATTTT
CASSLLASSGNTIYF